These 10 T cell receptor beta chains originate from one sample sequenced in a study of T-cell memory formation after mild COVID-19. TCRdb used MiXCR to reprocess the 5' RACE reads, holding one entry per CDR3 protein. The sample yields around 510,000 distinct CDR3 sequences, roughly 22% seen once. The sample consisted of PBMCs or a T cell subset sorted from them (not recorded which). Every receptor here comes from an adult woman who had mild COVID-19 (a few samples of this study predate the infection). Cell type and time point are not known.

The CDR3 here is CASSLTSGSGAGELFF. The CDR3 nucleotides read TGTGCCAGCAGCTTGACTAGCGGGAGTGGGGCCGGGGAGCTGTTTTTT. This chain links TRBV7-6 with TRBJ2-2; TRBD2 agrees at 12 bases. The CDR3 loop spans 16 amino acids. The germline CDR1 and CDR2 sequences are SGHVS and FNYEAQ. V was clipped by 3 bases and J by 6 bases; unmatched bases: 5.

The chain combines TRBV7-9 with TRBJ2-7, with a tentative D call TRBD1 (6 bases). The CDR3 is 14 residues long. Germline V gene data show CDR1 as SEHNR and CDR2 as FQNEAQ (reference sequence). Trimming removed 8 bases at V and 5 bases at J, with 19 bases between. CDR3 in DNA: TGTGCCAGCGAGGGGGACCCTCGAATCCACGAGCAGTACTTC. The encoded protein is CASEGDPRIHEQYF.

The sample holds a few counts of this clonotype. V usage is TRBV7-6 and J usage is TRBJ1-2; no firm D call. Germline V gene sequence: CDR1 SGHVS, CDR2 FNYEAQ. The CDR3 is made up of 13 amino acids. Trimming shortened V by 1 base and J by 2 bases, and 5 bases separated the two germline ends. The CDR3 DNA reads as TGTGCCAGCAGCTTAGACCAGAACTATGGCTACACCTTC. Its protein product is CASSLDQNYGYTF.

This chain uses TRBV19 with TRBJ2-3; tentative D call: TRBD1 (5 bases). This CDR3 contains 15 residues. Per germline, CDR1 LNHDA and CDR2 SQIVND (reference sequence). V shed 9 bases and J shed 7 bases, with 23 bases lying between them. CDR3 region: CASQGWGENRHTQYF. The CDR3 DNA sequence: TGTGCCAGCCAGGGTTGGGGCGAGAATAGACATACGCAGTATTTT.

This clonotype was seen many times. This rearrangement joins TRBV7-2 to TRBJ2-5, with D unresolved. The V gene lost 3 bases and the J gene lost 2 bases, with 10 bases spanning the gap. This CDR3 spans 14 amino acids. CDR1 and CDR2 (germline): SGHTA, FQGNSA. The CDR3 here is CASSFRSRQETQYF. Here the CDR3 DNA reads TGTGCCAGCAGCTTTCGGAGCAGACAAGAGACCCAGTACTTC.

This clonotype came up a few times. The chain combines TRBV5-8 with TRBJ2-3; TRBD1 matches 8 bases. The CDR3 length is 17 residues. Germline loops: CDR1 SGHTS, CDR2 YDEGEE. With 3 bases clipped from V and 0 bases from J, the junction kept 9 bases outside the gene matches. The CDR3 DNA follows: TGTGCCAGCAGCTCGGGCCAGGGGGCCCCTAGCACAGATACGCAGTATTTT. This gives the protein CASSSGQGAPSTDTQYF.

The rearrangement uses TRBV24-1 and TRBJ2-3; possibly TRBD1 for D (6 bases). V was cut by 4 bases and J by 1 base, with 11 bases left in between. The CDR3 sequence is 15 residues long. Germline values: CDR1 KGHDR, CDR2 SFDVKD. CDR3 bases: TGTGCCACCAGTGACCCAGGGGACCGCACAGATACGCAGTATTTT. Translation: CATSDPGDRTDTQYF.

V is TRBV20-1 and J is TRBJ1-5, with 9 bases matching TRBD1. CDR1 DFQATT and CDR2 SNEGSKA come from the germline V gene (reference sequence). This CDR3 has 12 residues. CDR3 sequence reads: CGGQGGTQPQHF. The CDR3 DNA follows: TGCGGGGGACAGGGCGGGACCCAGCCCCAGCATTTT.

Here the CDR3 reads CAWSVGGITGELFF. The CDR3 DNA sequence: TGTGCCTGGAGTGTAGGAGGGATCACCGGGGAGCTGTTTTTT. V is TRBV30 and J is TRBJ2-2, with D perhaps matching TRBD2 (6 bases). Germline-derived CDR1 and CDR2 are GTSNPN and SVGIG (reference sequence). Between the trimmed V and J ends, which lost 0 bases and 4 bases, there was a span of 9 bases. The CDR3 has 14 residues.

The rearrangement uses TRBV9 and TRBJ1-1; the match to TRBD1 covers 7 bases. CDR3 length: 14 residues. Per germline, CDR1 SGDLS and CDR2 YYNGEE. Trimming cost V 4 bases and J 7 bases; bases outside gene matches: 10. CDR3 sequence reads: CASSTSGGRFEAFF. In nucleotides, the CDR3 is TGTGCCAGCAGCACATCAGGGGGGCGATTTGAAGCTTTCTTT.